Shown below are 27 T cell receptor beta chains from a single sample sequenced in a study of cytomegalovirus exposure and HLA in healthy donors. Produced via immunoSEQ multiplex PCR; TCRdb's table is partial and in-frame only. The sample holds fewer than 200,000 clones; approximately 89% are singletons and the top ten take under 3.5%. Sequenced material: PBMCs. These receptors all come from a man aged 18 to 35 in good health and CMV-seropositive.

The chain has TRBV4-2 and TRBJ1-1; TRBD1 matches at 7 bases. V was clipped by 3 bases and J by 1 base; unmatched bases: 8. Germline values: CDR1 LGHNA, CDR2 YNFKEQ. The length of the CDR3 is 16 residues. CDR3 sequence (DNA): TGTGCCAGCAGCCAGGCCGCTGGGACAGAGAACACTGAAGCTTTCTTT. As protein: CASSQAAGTENTEAFF.

This rearrangement joins TRBV28 to TRBJ2-1; D possibly corresponds to TRBD2 (7 bases). CDR3 length: 13 residues. The V gene's germline CDR1 is MDHEN and CDR2 SYDVKM. Trimming stripped 6 bases from V and 11 bases from J, with 17 bases between. The CDR3 sequence: CASSRHAGAQQFF. The CDR3 DNA reads as TGTGCCAGCAGCAGGCATGCGGGGGCTCAGCAGTTCTTC.

This chain connects TRBV19 to TRBJ2-1; 8 nucleotides line up with TRBD2. V gave up 0 bases and J gave up 4 bases; unmatched junction bases: 8. This CDR3 has 17 amino acids. Germline loops: CDR1 LNHDA, CDR2 SQIVND (reference sequence). The CDR3, as DNA: TGTGCCAGTAGTATAGATCAAGGGCCTAGCGGGTACAATGAGCAGTTCTTC. This translates into CASSIDQGPSGYNEQFF.

About this clone: One end of the junction varies from germline; a read error may be responsible. The chain links TRBV7-7 to TRBJ2-1; the match to TRBD2 covers 14 bases. The CDR3 has 20 residues. CDR1 and CDR2 from the germline V gene are SSHAT and FNYEAQ (reference sequence). CDR3 sequence: CASSSPNLLGTSGGTNEQFF. The CDR3 region has the DNA TGTGCTAGCAGCTCCCCGAACCTCCTAGGGACTAGCGGGGGAACCAATGAGCAGTTCTTC.

The rearrangement links TRBV19 to TRBJ2-2; 9 bases align to TRBD1. Germline lookup yields CDR1 LNHDA and CDR2 SQIVND (reference sequence). CDR3 length: 16 amino acids. Trimming took 2 bases from V and 6 from J; bases not matched to a gene: 7. The CDR3, as DNA: TGTGCCAGTAGTATATTCGGGACAGGGAATCCCGGGGAGCTGTTTTTT. Protein: CASSIFGTGNPGELFF. The complete variable domain, with remaining parts taken from reference TRBV19 and TRBJ2-2, reads DGGITQSPKYLFRKEGQNVTLSCEQNLNHDAMYWYRQDPGQGLRLIYYSQIVNDFQKGDIAEGYSVSREKKESFPLTVTSAQKNPTAFYLCASSIFGTGNPGELFFGEGSRLTVL.

CDR3 DNA: TGCGCCAGCAGCCATGTCGGGACAGGGCCCAATCAGCCCCAGCATTTT. It is translated as CASSHVGTGPNQPQHF. The V gene is TRBV4-1, the J gene TRBJ1-5, with 9 nucleotides matching TRBD1. This CDR3 contains 16 residues. V dropped 3 bases and J dropped 3; count of bases not matched to a gene: 6. Germline V gene data show CDR1 as MGHRA and CDR2 as YSYEKL.

This clone was recorded once. The chain uses TRBV7-3 and TRBJ2-2, with 9 bases lining up with TRBD2. The CDR3 runs to 16 residues. CDR1 and CDR2 from the germline V gene are SGHTA and FQGTGA. V was pared by 6 bases and J by 5 bases, with 10 bases of the junction left unmatched. The CDR3 spells CASSLAGTAGTGELFF. The CDR3, as DNA: TGTGCCAGCAGTCTAGCGGGGACCGCGGGGACCGGGGAGCTGTTTTTT.

The chain has TRBV7-2 and TRBJ2-5; 11 bases map to TRBD2. Germline CDR1 SGHTA, CDR2 FQGNSA. The CDR3 spans 16 residues. Unmatched junction bases numbered 4, after V lost 2 bases and J lost 2 bases. The CDR3 loop reads CASSLSTSGGQETQYF. In DNA, the CDR3 is TGTGCCAGCAGCTTATCAACTAGCGGGGGACAAGAGACCCAGTACTTC.

The chain is built from TRBV7-6 and TRBJ2-2; D possibly corresponds to TRBD2 (6 bases). The germline CDR1 and CDR2 sequences are SGHVS and FNYEAQ. CDR3 length equals 13 residues. Trimming shortened V by 3 bases and J by 6 bases, and 8 bases separated the two germline ends. Here the CDR3 DNA reads TGTGCCAGCAGCTTGGGGGGTGCCGGGGAGCTGTTTTTT. Translated: CASSLGGAGELFF.

The gene calls are TRBV10-3 and TRBJ2-7; weak D call: TRBD1 (5 bases). V was clipped by 2 bases and J by 6 bases, with 20 bases between them. Per germline, CDR1 ENHRY and CDR2 SYGVKD. The CDR3 is made up of 16 amino acids. CDR3: CAISEGAGRQNSEQYF. The CDR3 DNA follows: TGTGCCATCAGTGAGGGGGCAGGAAGACAAAACTCCGAGCAGTACTTC.

The V call is TRBV19, the J call TRBJ2-5, with 10 bases lining up with TRBD2. The trim removed 6 bases at V and 5 bases at J, leaving 3 bases unmatched. The CDR3 runs to 13 residues. The germline gives CDR1 LNHDA, CDR2 SQIVND (reference sequence). CDR3 coding DNA: TGTGCCAGTAGGAGCGGGAGGGAGGAGACCCAGTACTTC. Residues: CASRSGREETQYF. Combining the CDR3 with reference TRBV19 and TRBJ2-5 gives the whole variable domain DGGITQSPKYLFRKEGQNVTLSCEQNLNHDAMYWYRQDPGQGLRLIYYSQIVNDFQKGDIAEGYSVSREKKESFPLTVTSAQKNPTAFYLCASRSGREETQYFGPGTRLLVL.

J is TRBJ2-3 and V is TRBV9; D might be TRBD1 (6 bases). Germline values: CDR1 SGDLS, CDR2 YYNGEE. CDR3 length equals 16 residues. V was shortened by 0 bases and J by 3 bases, with 14 bases between the two germline ends. CDR3 sequence (DNA): TGTGCCAGCAGCGTAGCCCCAGGGGAAAGAACAGATACGCAGTATTTT. Its protein is CASSVAPGERTDTQYF.

V usage is TRBV29-1 and J usage is TRBJ2-3; 10 bases line up with TRBD2. CDR3 length: 15 amino acids. Germline V gene lookup returns CDR1 SQVTM and CDR2 ANQGSEA. The trim removed 4 bases at V and 2 bases at J, leaving 6 bases unmatched. The CDR3 DNA reads as TGCAGCGTTGCCCGGACTAGCGGCTACACAGATACGCAGTATTTT. Translating it yields CSVARTSGYTDTQYF.

The chain employs TRBV27 and TRBJ1-5; TRBD1 might be the D (6 bases). V was shortened by 6 bases and J by 7 bases, with 13 bases between the two germline ends. This CDR3 comprises 13 residues. The germline V gene has CDR1 MNHEY and CDR2 SMNVEV (reference sequence). The CDR3, as DNA: TGTGCCAGCAGCCCGATGGGGGCCCAGCCCCAGCATTTT. It yields the protein CASSPMGAQPQHF.

The V and J genes are TRBV5-4 and TRBJ2-2; 12 bases map to TRBD1. Per germline, CDR1 SGHNT and CDR2 YYREEE (reference sequence). The CDR3 is 15 residues long. The V and J ends lost 4 bases and 4 bases, in that order; junction bases with no gene match: 2. The CDR3 DNA is TGTGCCAGCAGCCGGGACAGGGGGCGCACCGGGGAGCTGTTTTTT. Its protein is CASSRDRGRTGELFF.

As DNA, the CDR3 is TGTGCCAGCAGTCCCTGGCTAGGCCTGACCTACGAGCAGTACTTC. The encoded protein is CASSPWLGLTYEQYF. The chain links TRBV6-5 to TRBJ2-7; D is uncertain. Trimming took 5 bases from V and 2 from J, leaving 16 bases between them. CDR1 and CDR2 from the germline V gene are MNHEY and SVGAGI. CDR3 size: 15 residues.

This chain connects TRBV16 to TRBJ2-7; D might be TRBD2 (5 bases). Trimming cost V 4 bases and J 4 bases, with 8 bases left between them. Germline CDR1 reads KGHSY; CDR2 reads FQNENV. The CDR3 is 12 amino acids. For the CDR3, the DNA is TGTGCCAGCAGCCCGGGGAAGTACGAGCAGTACTTC. Residues: CASSPGKYEQYF.

The chain has TRBV10-3 and TRBJ1-6; 8 bases align to TRBD1. The CDR3 has 14 residues. The V and J ends lost 11 bases and 8 bases, in that order; junction bases with no gene match: 11. Germline CDR1 ENHRY, CDR2 SYGVKD. CDR3 amino acids: CAASPGQEHSPLHF. CDR3 in DNA: TGTGCCGCTTCACCGGGACAGGAACATTCACCCCTCCACTTT.

The chain recombines TRBV4-1 with TRBJ2-6; no definite D call. In germline, CDR1 is MGHRA, CDR2 YSYEKL. Trimming removed 1 base from V and 1 base from J, with 8 bases in between. The CDR3 totals 16 residues. CDR3 sequence reads: CASSQGLRSGANVLTF. The CDR3 nucleotides are TGCGCCAGCAGCCAAGGACTCCGTTCTGGGGCCAACGTCCTGACTTTC.

The chain combines TRBV4-2 with TRBJ1-3; no definite D call. V was pared by 0 bases and J by 4 bases, with 7 bases between. This CDR3 has 14 amino acids. Germline values: CDR1 LGHNA, CDR2 YNFKEQ. This CDR3 reads CASSQETGGNTIYF. In DNA form, the CDR3 reads TGTGCCAGCAGCCAAGAAACGGGGGGAAACACCATATATTTT.

The chain joins TRBV6-5 to TRBJ1-1; D is unresolved. This CDR3 region has 15 residues. V was clipped by 4 bases and J by 0 bases, with 12 bases between them. Germline V lookup: CDR1 MNHEY, CDR2 SVGAGI. The CDR3 here is CASSSDYHLNTEAFF. Written as DNA, the CDR3 is TGTGCCAGCAGTTCCGACTATCATTTGAACACTGAAGCTTTCTTT.

The CDR3 region is CASSLEPYEQYF. CDR3 sequence (DNA): TGTGCCAGCAGCTTAGAGCCCTACGAGCAGTACTTC. The chain combines TRBV13 with TRBJ2-7; no clear D gene. The germline V and J ends were trimmed by 1 base and 2 bases, with 3 bases remaining between them. This CDR3 contains 12 residues. Looked up from germline, CDR1 is PRHDT and CDR2 is FYEKMQ (reference sequence).

This chain links TRBV7-2 with TRBJ2-7; 8 positions match TRBD1. This CDR3 is built from 14 residues. After removal of 2 bases from V and 2 bases from J, the junction contained 2 bases not matched to a gene. Germline-derived CDR1 and CDR2 are SGHTA and FQGNSA. The CDR3 nucleotides read TGTGCCAGCAGCTTACAGGGGGCAACCTACGAGCAGTACTTC. Its protein is CASSLQGATYEQYF.

The V call is TRBV10-1, the J call TRBJ2-7; 7 bases agree with TRBD1. After removal of 4 bases from V and 4 bases from J, the junction contained 13 bases not matched to a gene. This CDR3 region has 16 residues. The germline CDR1 and CDR2 sequences are WNHNN and SYGVQD (reference sequence). As DNA, the CDR3 is TGCGCCAGCAGTGGATCGTCGACAGGGCAGTTATACGAGCAGTACTTC. Residues: CASSGSSTGQLYEQYF.

The chain couples TRBV7-3 to TRBJ2-1; possibly TRBD1 for D (6 bases). The ends were cut back, 2 bases at V and 9 bases at J, with 11 bases in the middle. CDR1 is SGHTA, CDR2 FQGTGA, per germline. The CDR3 length is 13 residues. Here the CDR3 DNA reads TGTGCCAGCAGCTTATACAGGGCTACTGAGCAGTTCTTC. It translates to CASSLYRATEQFF.

The J gene is TRBJ1-1, the V gene TRBV7-9; possible D gene TRBD1, 6 bases. Trimming left V 2 bases short and J 0 bases short, with 10 bases between. Germline-derived CDR1 and CDR2 are SEHNR and FQNEAQ (reference sequence). The CDR3 runs 15 residues. DNA of the CDR3: TGTGCCAGCAGCTTATTTCAGGGGATGAACACTGAAGCTTTCTTT. Translation gives CASSLFQGMNTEAFF.

The genes are TRBV18 and TRBJ2-2; D unresolved. CDR3 size: 11 residues. The V gene's germline CDR1 is KGHSH and CDR2 LQKENI. The V end was cut by 8 bases, the J end by 1 base, with 2 bases between. The CDR3 region is CASQNTGELFF. The CDR3 coding sequence is TGTGCCAGCCAGAACACCGGGGAGCTGTTTTTT. The full variable domain, its missing parts supplied by reference TRBV18 and TRBJ2-2, is NAGVMQNPRHLVRRRGQEARLRCSPMKGHSHVYWYRQLPEEGLKFMVYLQKENIIDESGMPKERFSAEFPKEGPSILRIQQVVRGDSAAYFCASQNTGELFFGEGSRLTVL.